This T cell receptor beta chain was documented in a study of blood T cell repertoires in COVID-19. Study overall: Acute-phase and convalescent COVID-19 samples originated in the United States, Italy and Spain. PBMCs, B-cell-depleted T cells, or T cells were the source of the cDNA or gDNA that made up the material.

Under the authors' procedure: It was from reference gene primer amplification that nucleated cell counts were estimated. Libraries were prepared by immunoSEQ multiplex PCR; TCRdb keeps only in-frame clonotypes and omits some of them. V, J and clone size were drawn from that table, and D and trimming were deduced from the DNA. The table shows 130,000 to 150,000 clones, with 79% occurring only once. V lost 3 bases to trimming and J lost 3 bases, with 20 bases between them. Germline-derived CDR1 and CDR2 are SGDLS and YYNGEE. The CDR3 runs to 17 residues. Sequences were obtained from peripheral blood. The receptor comes from a woman in her sixties or seventies with COVID-19, enrolled during active disease. The chain uses TRBV9 and TRBJ2-3; perhaps TRBD2 as D (6 bases). The CDR3 DNA sequence: TGTGCCAGCAGCGGGGGGATTGGACTAAGAGCTACAGATACGCAGTATTTT. Its protein product is CASSGGIGLRATDTQYF.